These T cell receptor beta chains were read from a single sample in a study of cytomegalovirus exposure and HLA in healthy donors. The table came from immunoSEQ multiplex PCR; TCRdb's copy has only in-frame clones and leaves some out. The sample lists around 100,000 clones, about 9.4% occurring once. Sequencing used PBMCs. The receptors were sampled from a middle-aged man in good health and CMV-seropositive. Each CDR3 is given with its conserved first and last residue. The D gene is left open where the match is weak. Part of the rows lack a size; the others show once, few, many or a class for expanded clones.

v_gene	d_gene	j_gene	abundance	CDR3nt	CDR3aa
TRBV5-6	TRBD1	TRBJ1-4	-	TGTGCCAGCAGGGAAGGGACAGGGACAACTAATGAAAAACTGTTTTTT	CASREGTGTTNEKLFF
TRBV10-3	-	TRBJ1-3	many	TGTGCCATCACCCCCGGGGGGTCTGGAAACACCATATATTTT	CAITPGGSGNTIYF
TRBV6-5	TRBD1	TRBJ2-1	few	TGTGCCAGCAGTTCCCGACAGGGGCAGTTCTTC	CASSSRQGQFF
TRBV5-1	-	TRBJ1-2	-	TGCGCCAGCAGCTTGGAGCCAGCGATTTTTTATGGCTACACCTTC	CASSLEPAIFYGYTF
TRBV7-9	TRBD1	TRBJ1-5	few	TGTGCCAGCAGCAGGACAGGGGATAGCAATCAGCCCCAGCATTTT	CASSRTGDSNQPQHF
TRBV5-1	-	TRBJ1-4	few	TGCGCCAGCAGCTCGCACAGGAACCCAGGGGAAAAACTGTTTTTT	CASSSHRNPGEKLFF
TRBV13	-	TRBJ2-1	-	TGTGCCAGCAGCATCGGGAGCTCCTACAATGAGCAGTTCTTC	CASSIGSSYNEQFF
TRBV5-6	TRBD2	TRBJ2-7	few	TGTGCCAGCAGCTTTCTAGCGGGAGACTTCGTAGTCGAGCAGTACTTC	CASSFLAGDFVVEQYF
TRBV14	TRBD2	TRBJ2-1	-	TGTGCCAGCAGCCCCTTGACTAGCGGGAGATACAATGAGCAGTTCTTC	CASSPLTSGRYNEQFF
TRBV29-1	-	TRBJ2-3	-	TGCAGCGTTGAAGGTGGCTCAGGGCAGAAGGGTCGTAGGACCGATACGCAGTATTTT	CSVEGGSGQKGRRTDTQYF
TRBV10-3	-	TRBJ2-2	-	TGTGCCATCAGTGAGAGTACAGCCCCGAACACCGGGGAGCTGTTTTTT	CAISESTAPNTGELFF
TRBV13	-	TRBJ1-1	few	TGTGCCAGCAGCCTCCGGGGGAACACTGAAGCTTTCTTT	CASSLRGNTEAFF
TRBV6-1	-	TRBJ2-1	few	TGTGCCAGCAGTCCCACTCGTGGTAGATACAATGAGCAGTTCTTC	CASSPTRGRYNEQFF
TRBV27	-	TRBJ2-7	few	TGTGCCAGCAGTTACGGACTGTCCTACGAGCAGTACTTC	CASSYGLSYEQYF
TRBV10-3	-	TRBJ2-3	-	TGTGCCATCAGTGAGAGTGGCGGGAAGGCAGATACGCAGTATTTT	CAISESGGKADTQYF
TRBV11-2	-	TRBJ1-3	few	TGTGCCAGCAGCAGACAGACTGGAAACACCATATATTTT	CASSRQTGNTIYF
TRBV27	TRBD2	TRBJ2-7	few	TGTGCCAGCAGTCGAGAGGCCCCCGGCTATAGCGGGAGGCCCCCTAGGAACGAGCAGTACTTC	CASSREAPGYSGRPPRNEQYF
TRBV19	TRBD1	TRBJ1-2	few	TGTGCCAGTAGTATAGCACAGGGGGCAAGTAACTATGGCTACACCTTC	CASSIAQGASNYGYTF
TRBV5-1	-	TRBJ1-1	few	TGCGCCAGCAGCTTGTTCTTGGGGGGGGGCACTGAAGCTTTCTTT	CASSLFLGGGTEAFF
TRBV4-1	-	TRBJ2-2	few	TGCGCCAGCAGCCCTGTAGGGGCTACACTGAACACCGGGGAGCTGTTTTTT	CASSPVGATLNTGELFF
TRBV7-9	TRBD1	TRBJ1-1	few	TGTGCCAGCAGGCTTAGTATTGGGACAGGGGGAACGAACACTGAAGCTTTCTTT	CASRLSIGTGGTNTEAFF
TRBV11-3	-	TRBJ2-7	-	TGTGCCAGCAGCTTAGTGCGGCTAAGCCCAAGCTACGAGCAGTACTTC	CASSLVRLSPSYEQYF
TRBV5-8	-	TRBJ2-1	few	TGTGCCAGCAGCTTGGTAGGGGGGGCCTACAATGAGCAGTTCTTC	CASSLVGGAYNEQFF
TRBV19	-	TRBJ2-3	-	TGTGCCAGTAGTATAGAAAACCGATGGGCAGCAGATACGCAGTATTTT	CASSIENRWAADTQYF
TRBV7-3	TRBD2	TRBJ2-1	-	TGTGCCAGCAGCAGCGGGACGGGCAATGAGCAGTTCTTC	CASSSGTGNEQFF
TRBV29-1	-	TRBJ2-2	few	TGCAGCGTAAGAGGGTTTGGCGGGGAGCTGTTTTTT	CSVRGFGGELFF
TRBV4-3	-	TRBJ1-2	-	TGCGCCAGCAGCCAAGCGGGGGGAGGCTATGGCTACACCTTC	CASSQAGGGYGYTF
TRBV14	-	TRBJ2-2	-	TGTGCCAGCGGGAGATCAGGCACCGGGGAGCTGTTTTTT	CASGRSGTGELFF
TRBV27	-	TRBJ2-7	few	TGTGCCAGCAGGGACTTAAGCTCCTACGAGCAGTACTTC	CASRDLSSYEQYF
TRBV7-2	TRBD1	TRBJ2-7	few	TGTGCCAGCAGCTTGCCCGGGACAGGGGCCAACGAGCAGTACTTC	CASSLPGTGANEQYF
TRBV28	TRBD1	TRBJ1-1	once	TGTGCCAGCAGTTTATCGGCAGGGGGTAACACTGAAGCTTTCTTT	CASSLSAGGNTEAFF
TRBV5-5	-	TRBJ1-4	-	TGTGCCAGCAGCGCCTTGTTTGAGGGTAATGAAAAACTGTTTTTT	CASSALFEGNEKLFF
TRBV2	-	TRBJ1-2	few	TGTGCCAGTTCCTACAGATTCTCTAACTATGGCTACACCTTC	CASSYRFSNYGYTF
TRBV4-1	TRBD2	TRBJ2-2	few	TGCGCCAGCAGCCAAGATGGCGGGAGGAACACCGGGGAGCTGTTTTTT	CASSQDGGRNTGELFF
TRBV5-1	-	TRBJ1-5	-	TGCGCCAGCAGCTCTCAGGGATTGGGGCAGGCCCAGCATTTT	CASSSQGLGQAQHF
TRBV7-8	TRBD1	TRBJ2-4	-	TGTGCCAGCAGCTTACTACCGGGACAGTCGGCCAAAAACATTCAGTACTTC	CASSLLPGQSAKNIQYF
TRBV9	-	TRBJ2-1	few	TGTGCCAGCAGCGGACTCGTTGTCAATGAGCAGTTCTTC	CASSGLVVNEQFF
TRBV5-6	-	TRBJ2-5	-	TGTGCCAGCAGCTTGGAGGGCAGGGAGGAAGAGACCCAGTACTTC	CASSLEGREEETQYF
TRBV27	-	TRBJ1-5	-	TGTGCCAGCAGTTTACGGGGACTGGGTATTCAACCCCAGCATTTT	CASSLRGLGIQPQHF